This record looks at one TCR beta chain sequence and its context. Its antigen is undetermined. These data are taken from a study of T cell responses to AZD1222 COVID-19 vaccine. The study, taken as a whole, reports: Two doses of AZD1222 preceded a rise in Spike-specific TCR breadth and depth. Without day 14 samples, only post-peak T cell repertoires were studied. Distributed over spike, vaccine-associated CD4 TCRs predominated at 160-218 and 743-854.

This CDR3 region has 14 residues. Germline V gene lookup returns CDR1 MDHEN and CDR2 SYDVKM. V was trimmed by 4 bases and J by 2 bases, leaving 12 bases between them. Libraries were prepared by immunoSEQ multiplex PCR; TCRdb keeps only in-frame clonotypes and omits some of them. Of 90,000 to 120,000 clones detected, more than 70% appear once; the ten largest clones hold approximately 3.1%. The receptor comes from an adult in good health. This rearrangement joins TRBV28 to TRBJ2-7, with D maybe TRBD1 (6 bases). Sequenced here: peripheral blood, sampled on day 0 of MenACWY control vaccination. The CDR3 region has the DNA TGTGCCAGCAGTTCCACAGGGATCACCTACGAGCAGTACTTC. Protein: CASSSTGITYEQYF. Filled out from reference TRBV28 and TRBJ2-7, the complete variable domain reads DVKVTQSSRYLVKRTGEKVFLECVQDMDHENMFWYRQDPGLGLRLIYFSYDVKMKEKGDIPEGYSVSREKKERFSLILESASTNQTSMYLCASSSTGITYEQYFGPGTRLTVT.